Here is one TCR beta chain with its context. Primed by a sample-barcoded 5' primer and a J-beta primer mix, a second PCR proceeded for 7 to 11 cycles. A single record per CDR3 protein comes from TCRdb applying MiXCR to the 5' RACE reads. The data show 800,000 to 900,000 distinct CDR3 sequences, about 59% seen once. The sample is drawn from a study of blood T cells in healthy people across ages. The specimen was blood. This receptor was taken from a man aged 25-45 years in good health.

CDR3 amino acids: CASSPGAGVNTEAFF. The CDR3 bases are TGCGCCAGCAGCCCCGGGGCAGGGGTGAACACTGAAGCTTTCTTT. The genes are TRBV4-3 and TRBJ1-1, with D possibly matching TRBD1 (6 bases). Trimming left V 4 bases short and J 0 bases short, with 12 bases between. CDR1 and CDR2 (germline): LGHNA, YSLEER. CDR3 length: 15 residues.